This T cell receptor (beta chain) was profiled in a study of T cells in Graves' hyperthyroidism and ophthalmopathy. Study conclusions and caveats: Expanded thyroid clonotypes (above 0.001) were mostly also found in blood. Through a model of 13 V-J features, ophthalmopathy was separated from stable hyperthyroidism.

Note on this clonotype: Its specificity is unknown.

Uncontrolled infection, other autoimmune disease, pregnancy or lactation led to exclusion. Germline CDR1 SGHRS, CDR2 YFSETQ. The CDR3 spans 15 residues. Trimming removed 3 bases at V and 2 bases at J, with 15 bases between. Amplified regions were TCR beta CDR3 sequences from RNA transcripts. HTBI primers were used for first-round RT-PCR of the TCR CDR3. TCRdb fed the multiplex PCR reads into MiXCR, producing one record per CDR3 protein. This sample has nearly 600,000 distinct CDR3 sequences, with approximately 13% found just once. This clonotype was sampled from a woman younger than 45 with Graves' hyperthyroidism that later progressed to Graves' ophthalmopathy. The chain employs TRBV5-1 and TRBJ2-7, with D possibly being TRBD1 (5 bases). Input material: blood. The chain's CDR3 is CASSWAETATYEQYF. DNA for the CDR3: TGCGCCAGCAGCTGGGCCGAGACAGCCACCTACGAGCAGTACTTC.